This TCR beta chain was sequenced during a study of CD8 T cells in ankylosing spondylitis. Notes on the study in general: Clones linked to the disease showed a CD8+ phenotype. They occurred at relatively low frequencies in peripheral blood. Significant enrichment of disease-linked clones was reportedly seen in matched ankylosing spondylitis synovial fluid.

This clonotype was detected ten times or more. What it binds is unknown. Deletions cut 8 bases from V and 0 bases from J, with 11 bases between. This CDR3 region has 14 residues. Construction of TCR beta libraries was performed using quantitative 5'-RACE with molecular barcodes. TCRdb re-analysed the 5' RACE reads in MiXCR, keeping a single row per CDR3 protein. The sample yields 300,000 to 400,000 distinct CDR3 sequences, roughly 12% seen once. The receptor was isolated from a female donor with ankylosing spondylitis or in good health (not recorded which). The rearrangement uses TRBV12-3 or TRBV12-4 and TRBJ1-3; the D gene is possibly TRBD1 (6 bases). Specimen: blood, either unsorted or a sorted T cell fraction (not recorded which). Here the CDR3 DNA reads TGTGCCAGCTTACTGGGGGCCTCTGGAAACACCATATATTTT. Translated, it gives CASLLGASGNTIYF.